One sample yielded the 18 T cell receptor beta chains listed below, sequenced in a study of response to subunit inactivated influenza vaccine. TCRdb fed the RT-PCR reads into MiXCR, producing one record per CDR3 protein. The table lists 400,000 to 550,000 distinct CDR3 sequences, 25% of them singletons, with less than 2.5% in the top ten. The source material was CD4+ T cells sorted from PBMCs, sampled about 5 days after vaccination. Source of these receptors: a man aged 45 to 65 who received an inactivated influenza vaccine.

The gene calls are TRBV7-9 and TRBJ1-5; 8 bases fit TRBD1. This CDR3 contains 15 residues. The germline V gene encodes CDR1 SEHNR and CDR2 FQNEAQ (reference sequence). V lost 6 bases and J lost 4; bases outside the gene matches: 8. CDR3 coding DNA: TGTGCCAGCAGTAGGACAGGGCCGGGAAATCAGCCCCAGCATTTT. Encoded protein: CASSRTGPGNQPQHF.

This clonotype was detected only a few times. The chain combines TRBV20-1 with TRBJ2-1; 11 bases are shared with TRBD2. J was trimmed by 7 bases and V by 7 bases; bases with no gene match: 9. Germline-derived CDR1 and CDR2 are DFQATT and SNEGSKA (reference sequence). This CDR3 is built from 14 residues. Here the CDR3 reads CSVGTSGYSNEQFF. In DNA, the CDR3 is TGCAGTGTCGGGACTAGCGGTTACTCTAATGAGCAGTTCTTC.

The chain joins TRBV11-3 to TRBJ1-1; D gene uncertain. The CDR3 runs to 12 residues. Looked up from germline, CDR1 is SGHNT and CDR2 is YENEEA. The germline V and J ends were trimmed by 5 bases and 2 bases, with 6 bases remaining between them. The CDR3 sequence is CASSASNTEAFF. In DNA form, the CDR3 reads TGTGCCAGCAGCGCCTCCAACACTGAAGCTTTCTTT.

This clonotype was counted between two and nine times. This chain links TRBV6-1 with TRBJ1-1; TRBD1 matches at 9 bases. This CDR3 is 16 amino acids long. Germline CDR1 reads MNHNS; CDR2 reads SASEGT. V dropped 5 bases and J dropped 2; count of bases not matched to a gene: 9. In DNA form, the CDR3 reads TGTGCCAGCAGTCCGAGGAACAGGGGGCCAAACACTGAAGCTTTCTTT. This encodes CASSPRNRGPNTEAFF.

CDR3 in amino acids: CASSQDGTTRLETQYF. CDR3 DNA: TGTGCCAGCAGCCAAGACGGGACTACCCGTCTGGAGACCCAGTACTTC. This chain uses TRBV4-2 with TRBJ2-5, with 7 bases aligning to TRBD2. V lost 0 bases, J lost 5 bases, and 9 bases stayed unmatched. This CDR3 is built from 16 residues. CDR1 LGHNA and CDR2 YNFKEQ come from the germline V gene.

The V call is TRBV28, the J call TRBJ2-3, with D tentatively TRBD2 (5 bases). V gave up 4 bases and J gave up 11 bases, with 10 bases separating them. The CDR3 runs 11 residues. The germline V gene encodes CDR1 MDHEN and CDR2 SYDVKM. This CDR3 reads CASSSRERQYF. CDR3 bases: TGTGCCAGCAGTTCGAGGGAAAGGCAGTATTTT.

The chain is built from TRBV4-3 and TRBJ2-1; 10 bases are shared with TRBD1. V trimming: 1 base; J trimming: 2 bases; junction bases outside the gene matches: 2. The CDR3 consists of 16 residues. CDR1 and CDR2 from the germline V gene are LGHNA and YSLEER. Here the CDR3 reads CASSQAGTGAYNEQFF. The DNA for the CDR3 is TGCGCCAGCAGCCAAGCCGGGACAGGGGCCTACAATGAGCAGTTCTTC.

The rearrangement joins TRBV6-2 or TRBV6-3 to TRBJ2-7, with 9 positions matching TRBD1. CDR1 and CDR2 (germline): MNHEY, SVGEGT. V was clipped by 6 bases and J by 3 bases; unmatched bases: 9. The CDR3 runs to 15 residues. The CDR3, as DNA: TGTGCCAGCAGCTACCTTGGACAGGGGCTCTACGAGCAGTACTTC. Its protein is CASSYLGQGLYEQYF.

This clonotype appeared a few times. V gene TRBV28 combines with J gene TRBJ2-1, with TRBD1 as a possible D gene (6 bases). The V gene lost 7 bases and the J gene lost 1 base, with 8 bases spanning the gap. CDR3 length equals 13 residues. Germline V gives CDR1 MDHEN, CDR2 SYDVKM. The CDR3: CASNQGSYNEQFF. The DNA for the CDR3 is TGTGCCAGCAACCAGGGGTCCTACAATGAGCAGTTCTTC.

This chain's CDR3 is CASSQDSPRTNTEAFF. The CDR3 nucleotides are TGCGCCAGCAGCCAAGATTCTCCACGGACGAACACTGAAGCTTTCTTT. This sequence joins TRBV4-1 and TRBJ1-1; D gene ambiguous. The CDR3 covers 16 residues. Germline V CDR1 and CDR2: MGHRA, YSYEKL. V lost 0 bases and J 1 base, leaving 12 bases between the germline ends.

The chain recombines TRBV20-1 with TRBJ2-6; no definite D call. Germline V gene lookup returns CDR1 DFQATT and CDR2 SNEGSKA (reference sequence). The CDR3 has 14 residues. Deletions cut 5 bases from V and 3 bases from J, with 11 bases between. CDR3 protein: CSARDIGGANVLTF. The DNA for the CDR3 is TGCAGTGCTCGCGACATCGGTGGGGCCAACGTCCTGACTTTC.

This clonotype has a handful of counts. V is TRBV4-2 and J is TRBJ2-5; 10 bases map to TRBD2. Germline-derived CDR1 and CDR2 are LGHNA and YNFKEQ. After removal of 1 base from V and 5 bases from J, the junction contained 10 bases not matched to a gene. This CDR3 spans 17 amino acids. The CDR3 here is CASSQVSGGPPGETQYF. The CDR3 nucleotides read TGTGCCAGCAGCCAAGTTAGCGGGGGGCCCCCTGGGGAGACCCAGTACTTC.

This clonotype was counted only a few times. The chain employs TRBV20-1 and TRBJ1-6; a weak D match, TRBD1 (6 bases). Germline CDR1 reads DFQATT; CDR2 reads SNEGSKA (reference sequence). V was cut by 6 bases and J by 8 bases, with 14 bases left in between. The CDR3 has 13 amino acids. The chain's CDR3 is CSAAKGDDSPLHF. For the CDR3, the DNA is TGCAGTGCCGCGAAGGGGGATGATTCACCCCTCCACTTT.

The chain employs TRBV6-2 or TRBV6-3 and TRBJ1-4; D remains ambiguous. There are 15 residues in the CDR3. Looked up from germline, CDR1 is MNHEY and CDR2 is SVGEGT. Between the trimmed V and J ends, which lost 6 bases and 3 bases, there was a span of 14 bases. CDR3 residues: CASSQQWGANEKLFF. The CDR3 DNA sequence: TGTGCCAGCAGCCAACAGTGGGGAGCTAATGAAAAACTGTTTTTT.

The chain has TRBV24-1 and TRBJ2-5; tentatively, D is TRBD1 (6 bases). Germline CDR1 is KGHDR and CDR2 is SFDVKD. The CDR3 length is 14 residues. The V and J ends lost 1 base and 4 bases respectively, with 9 bases between them. CDR3: CATSDLTGSETQYF. For the CDR3, the DNA is TGTGCCACCAGTGATTTAACAGGGTCAGAGACCCAGTACTTC.

CDR3 amino acids: CSARTNYNEQFF. CDR3 sequence (DNA): TGCAGTGCTAGGACCAACTACAATGAGCAGTTCTTC. J is TRBJ2-1 and V is TRBV20-1; no clear D gene. The V and J ends lost 3 bases and 3 bases respectively, with 6 bases between them. This CDR3 region has 12 residues. CDR1 is DFQATT, CDR2 SNEGSKA, per germline (reference sequence).

The chain recombines TRBV5-1 with TRBJ1-1, with D uncertain. Germline assignment: CDR1 SGHRS and CDR2 YFSETQ. CDR3 length: 14 amino acids. The V end was cut by 0 bases, the J end by 1 base, with 7 bases between. The CDR3 spells CASSLEVSNTEAFF. The CDR3 nucleotides are TGCGCCAGCAGCTTGGAGGTCTCGAACACTGAAGCTTTCTTT.

A few counts support this clonotype. The CDR3 bases are TGTGCCATCAGGGGAACTAGCGGGGGGCCAGGTTACAATGAGCAGTTCTTC. Protein: CAIRGTSGGPGYNEQFF. This chain links TRBV10-3 with TRBJ2-1, with 12 bases that match TRBD2. This CDR3 region has 17 residues. With 6 bases clipped from V and 4 bases from J, the junction kept 10 bases outside the gene matches. The germline gives CDR1 ENHRY, CDR2 SYGVKD.